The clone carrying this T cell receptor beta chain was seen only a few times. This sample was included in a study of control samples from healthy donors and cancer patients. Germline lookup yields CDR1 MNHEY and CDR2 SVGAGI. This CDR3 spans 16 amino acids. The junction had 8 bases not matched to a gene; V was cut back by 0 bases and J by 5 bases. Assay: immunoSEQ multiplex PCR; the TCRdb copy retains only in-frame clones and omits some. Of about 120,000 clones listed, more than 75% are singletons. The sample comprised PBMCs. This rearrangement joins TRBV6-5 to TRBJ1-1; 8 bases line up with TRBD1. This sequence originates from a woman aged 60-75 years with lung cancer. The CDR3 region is CASSYSRTGGLTEAFF. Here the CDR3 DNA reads TGTGCCAGCAGTTACTCGAGAACAGGGGGTTTGACTGAAGCTTTCTTT.